The T cell receptor beta chain under discussion was sequenced for a study of blood T cell repertoires in COVID-19. The overall study: Whether acute or convalescent, the COVID-19 samples came from the United States, Italy and Spain.

In the original workflow: Scientists estimated how many nucleated cells there were by amplifying reference gene primers. Sequenced by immunoSEQ multiplex PCR; TCRdb stores in-frame clones only, minus some. That table gives V, J and clone size, and the DNA gave D and trimming. The sample lists roughly 77,000 clones; around three quarters were seen once. V was cut by 6 bases and J by 11 bases, with 17 bases left in between. Germline V gene lookup returns CDR1 MNHEY and CDR2 SVGAGI. The CDR3 totals 14 residues. What was sequenced was peripheral blood. The receptor comes from a woman aged 70 to 79 with acute or convalescent COVID-19. The rearrangement uses TRBV6-5 and TRBJ1-6; D is perhaps TRBD1 (6 bases). CDR3 region: CASSPAGASTPLHF. CDR3 DNA: TGTGCCAGCAGCCCGGCAGGGGCTAGTACACCCCTCCACTTT.